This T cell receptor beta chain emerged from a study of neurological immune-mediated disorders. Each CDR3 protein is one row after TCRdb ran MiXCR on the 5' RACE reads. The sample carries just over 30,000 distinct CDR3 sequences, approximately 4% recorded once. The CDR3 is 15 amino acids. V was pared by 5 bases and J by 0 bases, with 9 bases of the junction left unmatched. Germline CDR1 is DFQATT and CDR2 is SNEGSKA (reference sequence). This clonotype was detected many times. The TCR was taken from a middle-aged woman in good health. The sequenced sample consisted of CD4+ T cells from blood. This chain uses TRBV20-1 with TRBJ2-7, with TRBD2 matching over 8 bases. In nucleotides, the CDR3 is TGCAGTGCTGGGCCGGGAGGGTCCAGCTCCTACGAGCAGTACTTC. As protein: CSAGPGGSSSYEQYF.